These T cell receptor beta chains were read from a single sample in a study of blood T cell repertoires in COVID-19. Using immunoSEQ multiplex PCR, the repertoire was profiled, and TCRdb retains in-frame clones only, with some absent. There are around 300,000 clones in the sample; around 90% occur only once, and more than 2% lies in the top ten. The sample comprised peripheral blood. Receptor source: a man aged 18 to 29 with active or convalescent COVID-19. Both conserved end residues are part of each CDR3. Each record gives: J gene, D gene, clone size, V gene, CDR3 DNA, CDR3 protein. A D gene is named only where the DNA matches it firmly. Clone size is stated in some rows and not others, as once, few, many or a class when expanded.

>TRBJ1-2|.|.|TRBV28
TGTGCCAGCAGTTTATTCGGGACTCACAGTGGCTACACCTTC
CASSLFGTHSGYTF
>TRBJ1-3|.|.|TRBV27
TGTGCCAGCAGACCATACACCCACCGAGGGCGCACCATATATTTT
CASRPYTHRGRTIYF
>TRBJ2-7|TRBD1|.|TRBV10-3
TGTGCCATCAGTGATCCCAGGGGGCTCCACGAGCAGTACTTC
CAISDPRGLHEQYF
>TRBJ1-2|TRBD1|.|TRBV3-1/TRBV3-2
TGTGCCAGCAGCCAAGGGACAGGGTGGGGACCTAACTATGGCTACACCTTC
CASSQGTGWGPNYGYTF
>TRBJ2-1|.|.|TRBV20-1
TGCAGTGCTAGGGGCCCGGGACTTATGTTCTTC
CSARGPGLMFF
>TRBJ2-1|.|.|TRBV6-4
TGTGCCAGCAGTGACTCTAGCGGAAGCTCCTACAATGAGCAGTTCTTC
CASSDSSGSSYNEQFF
>TRBJ1-1|.|.|TRBV6-5
TGTGCCAGCCTTAAGGAGGCGAACACTGAAGCTTTCTTT
CASLKEANTEAFF
>TRBJ2-1|.|.|TRBV9
TGTGCCAGCAGCGTTACTCCGAGCCCCTACAATGAGCAGTTCTTC
CASSVTPSPYNEQFF
>TRBJ2-1|.|.|TRBV6-5
TGTGCCAGCAAGGGGACACCGAATTACAATGAGCAGTTCTTC
CASKGTPNYNEQFF
>TRBJ1-5|TRBD1|once|TRBV27
TGTGCCAGCAGTCAAGGACAGGGCCCTCAGCCCCAGCATTTT
CASSQGQGPQPQHF
>TRBJ2-7|TRBD1|.|TRBV18
TGTGCCAGCTCACCAGGGACAGTCGTGTCCTACGAGCAGTACTTC
CASSPGTVVSYEQYF
>TRBJ1-6|TRBD1|.|TRBV7-8
TGTGCCAGCAGCATCGGGCAGGGGGGTTCACCCCTCCACTTT
CASSIGQGGSPLHF
>TRBJ2-2|TRBD2|once|TRBV9
TGTGCCAGCAGCGTCACGCCGACTAGCGGGAGCGGGGACACCGGGGAGCTGTTTTTT
CASSVTPTSGSGDTGELFF